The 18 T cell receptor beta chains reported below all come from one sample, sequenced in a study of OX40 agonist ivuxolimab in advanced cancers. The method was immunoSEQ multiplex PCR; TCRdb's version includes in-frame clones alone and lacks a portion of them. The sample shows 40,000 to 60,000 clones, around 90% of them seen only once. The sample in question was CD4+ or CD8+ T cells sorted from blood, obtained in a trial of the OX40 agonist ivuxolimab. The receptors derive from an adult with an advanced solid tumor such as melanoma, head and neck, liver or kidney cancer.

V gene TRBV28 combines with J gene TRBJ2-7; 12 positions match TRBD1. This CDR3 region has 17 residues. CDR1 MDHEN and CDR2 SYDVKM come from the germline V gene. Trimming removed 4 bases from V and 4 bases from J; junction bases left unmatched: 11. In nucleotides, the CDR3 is TGTGCCAGCAGTTCTTCCGGGACAGGGGGCGGGACTTACGAGCAGTACTTC. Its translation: CASSSSGTGGGTYEQYF.

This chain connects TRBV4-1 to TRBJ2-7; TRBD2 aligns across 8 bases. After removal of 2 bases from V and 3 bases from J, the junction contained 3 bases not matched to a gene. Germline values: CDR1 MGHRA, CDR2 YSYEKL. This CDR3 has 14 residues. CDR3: CASSQPGLVYEQYF. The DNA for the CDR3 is TGCGCCAGCAGCCAACCGGGACTAGTCTACGAGCAGTACTTC.

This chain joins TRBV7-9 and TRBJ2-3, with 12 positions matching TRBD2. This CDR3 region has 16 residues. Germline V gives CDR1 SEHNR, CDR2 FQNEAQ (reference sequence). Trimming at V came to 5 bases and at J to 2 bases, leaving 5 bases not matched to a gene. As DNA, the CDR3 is TGTGCCAGCAGCCCGGGACTAGCGGGTTCCACAGATACGCAGTATTTT. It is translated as CASSPGLAGSTDTQYF.

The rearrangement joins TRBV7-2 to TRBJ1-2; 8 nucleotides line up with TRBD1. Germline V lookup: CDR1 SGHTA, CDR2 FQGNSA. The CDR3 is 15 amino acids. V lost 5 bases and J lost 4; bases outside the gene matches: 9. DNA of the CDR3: TGTGCCAGCAGCCGAGGGGACAGGAAATTCTATGGCTACACCTTC. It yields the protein CASSRGDRKFYGYTF.

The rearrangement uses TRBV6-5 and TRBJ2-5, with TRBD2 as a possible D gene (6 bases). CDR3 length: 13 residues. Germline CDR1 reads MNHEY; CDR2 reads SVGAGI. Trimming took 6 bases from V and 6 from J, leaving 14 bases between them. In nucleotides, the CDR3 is TGTGCCAGCAGCCCTCAGGCGGGGAAGACCCAGTACTTC. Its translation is CASSPQAGKTQYF.

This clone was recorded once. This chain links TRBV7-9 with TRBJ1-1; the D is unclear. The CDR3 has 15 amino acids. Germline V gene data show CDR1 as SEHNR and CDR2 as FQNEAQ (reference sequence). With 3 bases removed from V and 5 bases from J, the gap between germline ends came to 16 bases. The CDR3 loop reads CASSFSGVPETEAFF. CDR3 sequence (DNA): TGTGCCAGCAGCTTCTCTGGAGTTCCGGAAACTGAAGCTTTCTTT.

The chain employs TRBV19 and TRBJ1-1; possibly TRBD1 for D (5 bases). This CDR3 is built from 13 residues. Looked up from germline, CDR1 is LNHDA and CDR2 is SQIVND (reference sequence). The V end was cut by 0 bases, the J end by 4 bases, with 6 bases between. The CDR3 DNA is TGTGCCAGTAGTATAGAGGACATCACTGAAGCTTTCTTT. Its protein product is CASSIEDITEAFF.

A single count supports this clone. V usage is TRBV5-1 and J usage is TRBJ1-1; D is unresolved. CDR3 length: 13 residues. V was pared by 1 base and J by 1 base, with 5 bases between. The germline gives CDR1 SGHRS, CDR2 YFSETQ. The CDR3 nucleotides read TGCGCCAGCAGCTTGAAGGGGAACACTGAAGCTTTCTTT. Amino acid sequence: CASSLKGNTEAFF.

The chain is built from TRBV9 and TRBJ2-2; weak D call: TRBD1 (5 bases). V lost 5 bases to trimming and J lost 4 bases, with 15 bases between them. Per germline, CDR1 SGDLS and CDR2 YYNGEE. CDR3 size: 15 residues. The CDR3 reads CASSVQGRSTGELFF. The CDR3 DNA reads TGTGCCAGCAGTGTTCAGGGTAGGAGCACCGGGGAGCTGTTTTTT.

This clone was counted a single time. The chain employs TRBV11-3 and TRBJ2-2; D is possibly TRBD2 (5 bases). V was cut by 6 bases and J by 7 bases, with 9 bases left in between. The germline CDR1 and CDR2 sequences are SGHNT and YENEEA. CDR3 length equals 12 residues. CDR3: CASSRGVGELFF. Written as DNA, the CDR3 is TGTGCCAGCAGTCGGGGTGTCGGGGAGCTGTTTTTT. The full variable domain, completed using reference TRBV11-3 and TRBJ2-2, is EAGVVQSPRYKIIEKKQPVAFWCNPISGHNTLYWYLQNLGQGPELLIRYENEEAVDDSQLPKDRFSAERLKGVDSTLKIQPAELGDSAVYLCASSRGVGELFFGEGSRLTVL.

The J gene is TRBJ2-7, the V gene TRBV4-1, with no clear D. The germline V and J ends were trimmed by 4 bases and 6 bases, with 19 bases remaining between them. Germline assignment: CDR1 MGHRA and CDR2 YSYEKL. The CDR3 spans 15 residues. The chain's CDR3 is CASSPYERRVGEQYF. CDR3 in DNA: TGCGCCAGCAGCCCCTACGAGCGCCGGGTGGGCGAGCAGTACTTC.

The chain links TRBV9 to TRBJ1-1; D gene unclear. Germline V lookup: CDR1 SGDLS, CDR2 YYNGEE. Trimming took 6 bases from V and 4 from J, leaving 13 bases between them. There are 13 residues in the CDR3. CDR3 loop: CASKSGGSTEAFF. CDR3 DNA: TGTGCCAGCAAATCGGGAGGGTCCACTGAAGCTTTCTTT. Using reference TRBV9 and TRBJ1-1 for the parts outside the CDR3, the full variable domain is DSGVTQTPKHLITATGQRVTLRCSPRSGDLSVYWYQQSLDQGLQFLIQYYNGEERAKGNILERFSAQQFPDLHSELNLSSLELGDSALYFCASKSGGSTEAFFGQGTRLTVV.

CDR3 in DNA: TGTGCCATCAGTGACCGGGACAGGGAGATTTACGAGCAGTACTTC. It translates to CAISDRDREIYEQYF. This chain joins TRBV10-3 and TRBJ2-7; TRBD1 matches 9 bases. The CDR3 is 15 amino acids. Looked up from germline, CDR1 is ENHRY and CDR2 is SYGVKD. The V gene end was trimmed by 3 bases and the J gene end by 4 bases; junction bases not matched to a gene: 7.

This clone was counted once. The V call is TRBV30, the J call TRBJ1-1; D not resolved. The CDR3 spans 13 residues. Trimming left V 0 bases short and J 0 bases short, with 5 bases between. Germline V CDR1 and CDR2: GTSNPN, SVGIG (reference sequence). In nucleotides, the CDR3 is TGTGCCTGGAGTGTACAAGTGAACACTGAAGCTTTCTTT. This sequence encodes CAWSVQVNTEAFF. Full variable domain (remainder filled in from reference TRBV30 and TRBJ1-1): SQTIHQWPATLVQPVGSPLSLECTVEGTSNPNLYWYRQAAGRGLQLLFYSVGIGQISSEVPQNLSASRPQDRQFILSSKKLLLSDSGFYLCAWSVQVNTEAFFGQGTRLTVV.

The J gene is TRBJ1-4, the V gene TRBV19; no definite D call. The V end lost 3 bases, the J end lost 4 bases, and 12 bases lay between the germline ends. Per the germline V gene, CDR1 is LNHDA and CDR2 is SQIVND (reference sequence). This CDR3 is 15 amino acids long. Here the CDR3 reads CASSISASGNEKLFF. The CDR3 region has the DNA TGTGCCAGTAGTATTTCGGCTTCGGGTAATGAAAAACTGTTTTTT.

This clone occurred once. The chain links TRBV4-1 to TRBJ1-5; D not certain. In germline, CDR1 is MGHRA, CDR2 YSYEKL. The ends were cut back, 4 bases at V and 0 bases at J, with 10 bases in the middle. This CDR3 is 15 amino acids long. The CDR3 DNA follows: TGCGCCAGCAGCCCCGGACGGTATAGCAATCAGCCCCAGCATTTT. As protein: CASSPGRYSNQPQHF.

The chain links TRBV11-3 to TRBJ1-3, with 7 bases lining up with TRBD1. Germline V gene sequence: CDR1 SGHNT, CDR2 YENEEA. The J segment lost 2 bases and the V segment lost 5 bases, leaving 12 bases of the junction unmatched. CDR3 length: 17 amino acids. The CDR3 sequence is CASSPRGTARTGNTIYF. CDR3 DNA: TGTGCCAGCAGCCCCAGGGGGACAGCCAGGACTGGAAACACCATATATTTT.

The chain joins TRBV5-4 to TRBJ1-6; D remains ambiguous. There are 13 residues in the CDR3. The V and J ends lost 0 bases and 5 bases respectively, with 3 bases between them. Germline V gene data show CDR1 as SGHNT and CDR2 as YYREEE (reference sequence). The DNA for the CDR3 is TGTGCCAGCAGCTTGGGCGATAATTCACCCCTCCACTTT. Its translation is CASSLGDNSPLHF.